This is a list of T cell receptor beta chains from one sample in a study of metastatic and nonmetastatic thyroid tumors. TCRdb redid the clone calls on the PCR reads using MiXCR. Of 8,500 to 13,000 clones in the sample, roughly 28% are singletons; the top ten hold approximately 9.8%. The sample was tumor tissue. The receptors were sampled from a female donor with papillary thyroid cancer or a benign thyroid nodule (not recorded which). Some clones in this sample may be carry-over from other donors' samples. Each CDR3 is given without its conserved first and last residue. Fields, in order: CDR3 length, V gene, CDR3 protein.

>10|TRBV6-1
ASSATGYEQY
>13|TRBV7-8
ASTLGTSGINEQF
>13|TRBV6-6
ASSYLGTGLETQY
>13|TRBV4-2
ASSQDPEGTDTQY
>14|TRBV11-2
ASSEISGRAYNEQF
>12|TRBV19
ASTPKAVPYEQY
>11|TRBV5-1
ASSGMLAVEQF
>12|TRBV27
ASARTDPKRGYT
>14|TRBV12-3/TRBV12-4
ASSRSPGGITGELF
>15|TRBV28
ASSADPRGGVSNEQF
>14|TRBV19
ASSRGGPVSYNEQF
>11|TRBV6-1
ASSPSGRASQY
>12|TRBV12-3/TRBV12-4
ASSFGYGGYEQY
>12|TRBV6-1
ASSPDGMNTEAF
>12|TRBV11-2
ASSPQGGGYGYT
>13|TRBV7-3
ASSPGQGYAGELF
>13|TRBV20-1
SVNPSGRAFYEQY
>11|TRBV2
ASSGRRQETQY
>14|TRBV19
ASSIHQGTGNYGYT
>12|TRBV6-2/TRBV6-3
ASSYGDSNQPQH
>12|TRBV6-5
ASSYGVVGTEAF
>11|TRBV6-1
ASSDRENEKLF
>13|TRBV12-3/TRBV12-4
ASSLLAGGSMALH
>14|TRBV30
AWSVYVPGRTGELF
>16|TRBV11-2
ASSAAGTSGLSTDTQY
>12|TRBV27
ASSPLDSYNEQF
>13|TRBV19
ASSFGGSLAGELF
>11|TRBV6-1
ASSENTSYEQY
>13|TRBV6-1
ASSEGAGVNYGYT
>12|TRBV27
ASSLTRGSYEQY
>15|TRBV6-1
ATARFWGSAEGEKLF
>15|TRBV5-8
ASSFEASGSSYNEQF
>12|TRBV5-1
ASSLDRENYGYT
>13|TRBV10-2
ATSVDAAGSWEQY
>13|TRBV24-1
ATSAAQGDAYEQY
>14|TRBV28
ASSPERRATNEKLF
>13|TRBV30
ASSGTGALRDGYT
>9|TRBV30
ACDRAPGYT
>14|TRBV6-1
ATGSDGGRIYNEQF
>14|TRBV7-9
ASSPSRGGDVYEQY
>14|TRBV27
ASSSRLAGGTDTQY
>13|TRBV6-1
ASSVETGLDSPLH
>13|TRBV6-2/TRBV6-3
ASSYSRSRDQPQH
>9|TRBV12-3/TRBV12-4
ASSKGTGYT
>9|TRBV20-1
SARPDSEAF
>11|TRBV6-6
ASSYSILGEQY
>11|TRBV12-3/TRBV12-4
ASTRLVQETQY
>12|TRBV27
ASSLSRGTGELF
>12|TRBV20-1
SADREFGSYEQY
>12|TRBV27
ASSLGTGNSPLH
>13|TRBV4-2
ASSQDRRMTDTQY
>11|TRBV6-1
ASSRTENYGYT
>13|TRBV7-9
ASSQTGANNYGYT
>10|TRBV6-1
ASSPTYNEQF
>8|TRBV6-9
ASIFPERP
>11|TRBV7-3
ASSFSVYNEQF
>8|TRBV20-1
SAEEEGYT
>12|TRBV6-1
ASTNAYQGSEQY
>10|TRBV5-1
ASSQQGNEQF
>11|TRBV2
ASMGTSTDTQY